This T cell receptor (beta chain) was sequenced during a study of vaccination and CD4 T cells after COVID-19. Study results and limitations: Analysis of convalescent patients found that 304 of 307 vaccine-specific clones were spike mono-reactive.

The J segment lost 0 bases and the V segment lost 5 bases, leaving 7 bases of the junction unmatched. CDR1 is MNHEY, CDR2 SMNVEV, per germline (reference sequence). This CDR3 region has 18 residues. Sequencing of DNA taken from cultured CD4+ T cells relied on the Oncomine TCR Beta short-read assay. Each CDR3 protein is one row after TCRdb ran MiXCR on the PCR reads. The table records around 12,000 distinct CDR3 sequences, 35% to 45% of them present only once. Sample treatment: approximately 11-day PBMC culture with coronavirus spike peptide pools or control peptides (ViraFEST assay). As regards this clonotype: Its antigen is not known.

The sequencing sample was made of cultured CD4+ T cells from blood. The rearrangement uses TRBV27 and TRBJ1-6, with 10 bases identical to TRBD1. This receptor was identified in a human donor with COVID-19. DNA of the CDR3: TGTGCCAGCAGTCCCGGACAGGGGGGGAGCTCCTATAATTCACCCCTCCACTTT. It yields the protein CASSPGQGGSSYNSPLHF.